The T cell receptor (beta chain) described here comes from a study of cytomegalovirus exposure and HLA in healthy donors. Study-level points and caveats: In vitro data verified a few CMV-associated chains as specific for CMV antigens.

The PCR was carried out with 60 Vbeta primers and 13 Jbeta primers. TCRdb's copy holds only in-frame clones and misses some; the assay was immunoSEQ multiplex PCR. The sample yields about 64,000 clones, around 77% seen once. V dropped 5 bases and J dropped 8; count of bases not matched to a gene: 7. The CDR3 consists of 14 residues. CDR1 SGHTA and CDR2 FQGNSA come from the germline V gene. Of note for this clone: Its antigen is currently unknown.

This TCR was sampled from a male donor in good health and CMV-seropositive. The sequenced material came from PBMCs. The chain joins TRBV7-2 to TRBJ1-4, with 8 bases that match TRBD1. The CDR3 is CASSPDRAREKLFF. CDR3 DNA: TGTGCCAGCAGCCCGGACAGGGCTAGGGAAAAACTGTTTTTT.